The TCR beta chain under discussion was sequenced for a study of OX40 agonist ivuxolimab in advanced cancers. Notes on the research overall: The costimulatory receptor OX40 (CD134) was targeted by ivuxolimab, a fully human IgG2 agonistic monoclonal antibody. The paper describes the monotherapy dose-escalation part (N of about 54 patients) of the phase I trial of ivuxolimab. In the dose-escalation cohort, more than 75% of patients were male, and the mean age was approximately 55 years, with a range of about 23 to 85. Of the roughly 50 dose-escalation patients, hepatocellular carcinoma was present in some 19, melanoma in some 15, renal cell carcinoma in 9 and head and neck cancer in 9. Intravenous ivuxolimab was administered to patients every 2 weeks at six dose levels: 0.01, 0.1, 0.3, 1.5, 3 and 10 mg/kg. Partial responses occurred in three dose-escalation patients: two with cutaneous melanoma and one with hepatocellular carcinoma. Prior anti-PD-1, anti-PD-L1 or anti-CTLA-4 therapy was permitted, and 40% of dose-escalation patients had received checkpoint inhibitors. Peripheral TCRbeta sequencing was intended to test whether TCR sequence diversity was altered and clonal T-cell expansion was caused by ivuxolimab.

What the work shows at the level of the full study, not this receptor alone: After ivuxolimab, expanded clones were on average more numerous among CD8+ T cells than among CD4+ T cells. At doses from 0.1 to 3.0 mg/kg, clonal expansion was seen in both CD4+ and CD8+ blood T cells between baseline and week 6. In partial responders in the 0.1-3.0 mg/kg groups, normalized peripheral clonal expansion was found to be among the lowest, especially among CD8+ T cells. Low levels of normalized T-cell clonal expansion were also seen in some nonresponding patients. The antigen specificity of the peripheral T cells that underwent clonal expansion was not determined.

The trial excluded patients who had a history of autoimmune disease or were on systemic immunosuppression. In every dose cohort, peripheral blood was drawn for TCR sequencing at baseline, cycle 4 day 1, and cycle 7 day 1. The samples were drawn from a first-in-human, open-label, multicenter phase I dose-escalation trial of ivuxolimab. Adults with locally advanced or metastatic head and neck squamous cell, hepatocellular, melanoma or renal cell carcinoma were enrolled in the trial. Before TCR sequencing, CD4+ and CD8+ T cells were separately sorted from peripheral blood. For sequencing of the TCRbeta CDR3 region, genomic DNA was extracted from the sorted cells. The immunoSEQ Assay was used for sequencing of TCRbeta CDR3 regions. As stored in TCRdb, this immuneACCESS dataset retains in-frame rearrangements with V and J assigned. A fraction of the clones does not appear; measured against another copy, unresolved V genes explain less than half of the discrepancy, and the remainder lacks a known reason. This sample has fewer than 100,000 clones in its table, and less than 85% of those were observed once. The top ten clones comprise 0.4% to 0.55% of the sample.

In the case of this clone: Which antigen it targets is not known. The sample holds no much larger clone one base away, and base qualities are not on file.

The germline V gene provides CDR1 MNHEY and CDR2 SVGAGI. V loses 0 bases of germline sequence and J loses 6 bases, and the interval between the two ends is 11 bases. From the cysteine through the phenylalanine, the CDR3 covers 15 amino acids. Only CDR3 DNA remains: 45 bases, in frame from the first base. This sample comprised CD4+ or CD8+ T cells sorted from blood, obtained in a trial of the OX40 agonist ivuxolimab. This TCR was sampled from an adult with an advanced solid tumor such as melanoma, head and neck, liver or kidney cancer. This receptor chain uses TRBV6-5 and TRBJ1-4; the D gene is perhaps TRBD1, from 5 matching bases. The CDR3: CASSYSAVGDEKLFF. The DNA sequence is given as TGTGCCAGCAGTTACTCGGCCGTGGGGGATGAAAAACTGTTTTTT.